The present T cell receptor (beta chain) was sequenced within a study of blood T cell repertoires in COVID-19. Study overall: The United States, Italy and Spain were the sources of the acute and convalescent COVID-19 samples.

Sequenced by immunoSEQ multiplex PCR; TCRdb stores in-frame clones only, minus some. The table shows about 330,000 clones, with about 90% occurring only once. This CDR3 comprises 15 residues. Per germline, CDR1 LNHDA and CDR2 SQIVND (reference sequence). The ends lost 5 bases at V and 2 bases at J; junction bases unmatched: 4. The sequenced material came from peripheral blood. The TCR sequence derives from a man aged 18 to 29 who had recovered from COVID-19. The chain links TRBV19 to TRBJ1-5; 9 bases match TRBD1. Here the CDR3 DNA reads TGTGCCAGTAGTGACAGGGGGAGCGGCAATCAGCCCCAGCATTTT. This translates into CASSDRGSGNQPQHF.